What follows are 25 T cell receptor beta chains derived from one specimen sequenced in a study of blood T cell repertoires in COVID-19. Sequencing was performed with immunoSEQ multiplex PCR; in TCRdb, only in-frame clones are kept and a portion is missing. The data contain about 89,000 clones, approximately 75% of them singletons. Sequencing input: peripheral blood. The receptors come from an elderly woman with acute or convalescent COVID-19.

The chain couples TRBV4-1 to TRBJ1-4, with D perhaps matching TRBD1 (6 bases). CDR1 MGHRA and CDR2 YSYEKL come from the germline V gene. The CDR3 loop spans 14 amino acids. V was shortened by 4 bases and J by 6 bases, with 12 bases between the two germline ends. The CDR3 nucleotides read TGCGCCAGCAGCCGCACAGGGAGAGATGAAAAACTGTTTTTT. Protein: CASSRTGRDEKLFF.

The chain recombines TRBV5-1 with TRBJ1-1, with 9 positions matching TRBD1. V shed 0 bases and J 1 base; nucleotides not matched to a gene: 4. The germline V gene has CDR1 SGHRS and CDR2 YFSETQ. This CDR3 comprises 16 residues. CDR3 bases: TGCGCCAGCAGCTTGGGTACAGGGGGCGCGAACACTGAAGCTTTCTTT. Protein: CASSLGTGGANTEAFF.

This chain links TRBV19 with TRBJ1-3; possibly TRBD1 for D (5 bases). Looked up from germline, CDR1 is LNHDA and CDR2 is SQIVND (reference sequence). This CDR3 region has 16 residues. Trimming cost V 3 bases and J 0 bases, with 12 bases left between them. Written as DNA, the CDR3 is TGTGCCAGTAGTATGGAAGGGGCTCTCTCTGGAAACACCATATATTTT. It encodes CASSMEGALSGNTIYF.

This clone has just a few counts. The chain joins TRBV7-9 to TRBJ1-5, with a weak D call TRBD1 (5 bases). Looked up from germline, CDR1 is SEHNR and CDR2 is FQNEAQ (reference sequence). V shed 1 base and J shed 0 bases, with 10 bases lying between them. CDR3 length: 16 amino acids. Here the CDR3 reads CASSLVWGDSNQPQHF. The CDR3 nucleotides read TGTGCCAGCAGCTTAGTTTGGGGCGATAGCAATCAGCCCCAGCATTTT.

The V and J genes are TRBV5-1 and TRBJ2-7; tentative D call: TRBD1 (5 bases). Germline loops: CDR1 SGHRS, CDR2 YFSETQ. The CDR3 has 13 residues. V was trimmed by 4 bases and J by 6 bases, leaving 14 bases between them. CDR3 residues: CASSTAIGAEQYF. The CDR3 bases are TGCGCCAGCAGCACCGCCATAGGGGCCGAGCAGTACTTC. Using reference TRBV5-1 and TRBJ2-7 for the parts outside the CDR3, the full variable domain is KAGVTQTPRYLIKTRGQQVTLSCSPISGHRSVSWYQQTPGQGLQFLFEYFSETQRNKGNFPGRFSGRQFSNSRSEMNVSTLELGDSALYLCASSTAIGAEQYFGPGTRLTVT.

CDR3 protein: CATPRGEAYNEQFF. The DNA for the CDR3 is TGTGCCACCCCCAGGGGGGAGGCCTACAATGAGCAGTTCTTC. The chain is built from TRBV6-5 and TRBJ2-1; D may be TRBD1 (7 bases). This CDR3 has 14 amino acids. With 10 bases removed from V and 2 bases from J, the gap between germline ends came to 15 bases. Germline CDR1 MNHEY, CDR2 SVGAGI.

This chain uses TRBV28 with TRBJ2-7; tentatively, D is TRBD1 (6 bases). CDR3 size: 14 residues. Per the germline V gene, CDR1 is MDHEN and CDR2 is SYDVKM. The V and J ends lost 5 bases and 2 bases respectively, with 13 bases between them. CDR3 in amino acids: CASSPRDKPYEQYF. The CDR3 DNA sequence: TGTGCCAGCAGTCCCCGGGACAAGCCCTACGAGCAGTACTTC. The full variable domain, its missing parts supplied by reference TRBV28 and TRBJ2-7, is DVKVTQSSRYLVKRTGEKVFLECVQDMDHENMFWYRQDPGLGLRLIYFSYDVKMKEKGDIPEGYSVSREKKERFSLILESASTNQTSMYLCASSPRDKPYEQYFGPGTRLTVT.

The chain joins TRBV7-9 to TRBJ2-3, with TRBD2 matching 12 bases. The CDR3 has 16 amino acids. The V segment lost 6 bases and the J segment 6 bases; nucleotides outside the gene matches: 10. Germline V lookup: CDR1 SEHNR, CDR2 FQNEAQ (reference sequence). DNA of the CDR3: TGTGCCAGCAGTCTAGCGGGGGGGCGGTTGAGTGATACGCAGTATTTT. Encoded protein: CASSLAGGRLSDTQYF.

This CDR3 reads CAISEGQGDREAFF. CDR3 DNA: TGTGCCATCAGTGAAGGGCAGGGGGATAGGGAAGCTTTCTTT. The chain combines TRBV10-3 with TRBJ1-1; 7 bases line up with TRBD1. The V and J ends lost 3 bases and 8 bases, in that order; junction bases with no gene match: 9. The CDR3 loop spans 14 amino acids. Germline V gene data show CDR1 as ENHRY and CDR2 as SYGVKD.

The chain links TRBV6-5 to TRBJ1-4; D gene uncertain. The V gene's germline CDR1 is MNHEY and CDR2 SVGAGI. V lost 6 bases and J 7 bases, leaving 15 bases between the germline ends. This CDR3 is built from 14 residues. The CDR3 sequence: CASRPEWAGEKLFF. CDR3 coding DNA: TGTGCCAGCAGGCCAGAGTGGGCCGGTGAAAAACTGTTTTTT.

This chain uses TRBV7-2 with TRBJ1-2, with D perhaps TRBD1 (6 bases). Looked up from germline, CDR1 is SGHTA and CDR2 is FQGNSA. The CDR3 contains 13 residues. Trimming left V 2 bases short and J 6 bases short, with 10 bases between. CDR3 sequence: CASSLKGTNGYTF. The CDR3 DNA sequence: TGTGCCAGCAGCTTAAAGGGGACAAATGGCTACACCTTC.

The sample holds one count of this clone. The rearrangement joins TRBV9 to TRBJ2-1, with 8 positions matching TRBD2. The germline V gene has CDR1 SGDLS and CDR2 YYNGEE. V dropped 4 bases and J dropped 8; count of bases not matched to a gene: 11. This CDR3 region has 15 residues. This chain's CDR3 is CASSRGGNSKYEQFF. The CDR3 DNA reads as TGTGCCAGCAGCCGGGGGGGTAATAGTAAATATGAGCAGTTCTTC.

The rearrangement joins TRBV12-3 or TRBV12-4 to TRBJ1-5, with no clear D. The germline V and J ends were trimmed by 2 bases and 7 bases, with 9 bases remaining between them. This CDR3 contains 13 residues. The CDR3 region has the DNA TGTGCCAGCAGTTTATGGAGGGAACAGCCCCAGCATTTT. Its protein product is CASSLWREQPQHF.

The chain joins TRBV11-3 to TRBJ1-1; no definite D call. The CDR3 sequence is 13 residues long. Trimming took 5 bases from V and 2 from J, leaving 9 bases between them. Germline V gene data show CDR1 as SGHNT and CDR2 as YENEEA. This chain's CDR3 is CASSQELNTEAFF. DNA of the CDR3: TGTGCCAGCAGCCAAGAGTTAAACACTGAAGCTTTCTTT.

This sequence joins TRBV5-5 and TRBJ1-2; D is unclear. V shed 0 bases and J shed 7 bases, with 19 bases lying between them. CDR3 length: 16 residues. The V gene's germline CDR1 is SGHKS and CDR2 YYEKEE (reference sequence). CDR3 amino acids: CASSLASAASSVGYTF. Written as DNA, the CDR3 is TGTGCCAGCAGCTTGGCCTCCGCGGCCTCCTCTGTTGGCTACACCTTC.

The CDR3, as DNA: TGTGCCAGCAGCCTTGAGAAGGGACTAGCTTTAGAGACCCAGTACTTC. Translation: CASSLEKGLALETQYF. The rearrangement joins TRBV3-1 (or the pseudogene TRBV3-2) to TRBJ2-5, with TRBD2 matching 9 bases. After removal of 4 bases from V and 4 bases from J, the junction contained 10 bases not matched to a gene. CDR3 size: 16 residues. Germline V lookup: CDR1 LGHDT, CDR2 YNNKEL (reference sequence).

In nucleotides, the CDR3 is TGTGCCAGCAGCTTGTTGACTAGCGGGGGGGCCGGCGGGGAGCTGTTTTTT. Translating gives CASSLLTSGGAGGELFF. The chain joins TRBV5-6 to TRBJ2-2; 14 bases align to TRBD2. Germline lookup yields CDR1 SGHDT and CDR2 YYEEEE. The CDR3 extends over 17 amino acids. The junction had 6 bases not matched to a gene; V was cut back by 1 base and J by 7 bases.

The genes are TRBV25-1 and TRBJ1-4, with a possible D match to TRBD1 (5 bases). V was pared by 3 bases and J by 3 bases, with 11 bases between. The germline gives CDR1 MGHDK, CDR2 SYGVNS. The CDR3 contains 15 residues. DNA for the CDR3: TGTGCCAGCAGTGACCCCGGGGGATCTAATGAAAAACTGTTTTTT. Its protein product is CASSDPGGSNEKLFF.

The J gene is TRBJ2-3, the V gene TRBV9; 10 nucleotides line up with TRBD2. The germline V gene has CDR1 SGDLS and CDR2 YYNGEE. This CDR3 contains 15 residues. Trimming removed 4 bases from V and 3 bases from J; junction bases left unmatched: 5. The CDR3 coding sequence is TGTGCCAGCAGCACCTCGACTAGCGGGACAGATACGCAGTATTTT. As protein: CASSTSTSGTDTQYF.

The V call is TRBV5-1, the J call TRBJ1-6; tentative D call: TRBD1 (6 bases). Per germline, CDR1 SGHRS and CDR2 YFSETQ. Trimming took 0 bases from V and 10 from J, leaving 14 bases between them. This CDR3 comprises 15 residues. This chain's CDR3 is CASSLATGPRSPLHF. CDR3 nucleotides: TGCGCCAGCAGCTTGGCCACAGGGCCTAGGTCACCCCTCCACTTT.

The rearrangement uses TRBV21-1 and TRBJ2-1; TRBD1 is the table's D call, not checked against the DNA. TRBV21-1 is shown as a pseudogene. The CDR3 is 15 amino acids. The CDR3 loop is CARQHQKGALDEQFF. CDR3 in DNA: TGTGCCCGCCAGCACCAGAAGGGGGCTCTGGATGAGCAGTTCTTC.

This clone appeared once. The chain is built from TRBV21-1 and TRBJ1-2; the listed D gene, TRBD1, was not tested against the DNA. TRBV21-1 is annotated as a pseudogene. This CDR3 has 19 amino acids. This chain's CDR3 is CASSKKTGGDPLHLYGYTF. In DNA form, the CDR3 reads TGTGCCAGCAGCAAAAAAACAGGGGGCGATCCCCTCCACCTCTATGGCTACACCTTC.

The V gene is TRBV18, the J gene TRBJ2-1; D may be TRBD1 (6 bases). Germline assignment: CDR1 KGHSH and CDR2 LQKENI. Trimming removed 8 bases from V and 3 bases from J, with 11 bases in between. CDR3 size: 13 residues. Here the CDR3 DNA reads TGTGCCAGCCAGCAGGACAGCTACAATGAGCAGTTCTTC. Amino acid sequence: CASQQDSYNEQFF.

The rearrangement links TRBV6-2 or TRBV6-3 to TRBJ1-1; D perhaps matches TRBD1 (6 bases). The CDR3 totals 14 residues. V was pared by 0 bases and J by 3 bases, with 8 bases between. In germline, CDR1 is MNHEY, CDR2 SVGEGT. The CDR3 loop reads CASSYSTGYTEAFF. CDR3 DNA sequence: TGTGCCAGCAGTTACTCGACAGGTTACACTGAAGCTTTCTTT.

The V gene is TRBV5-1, the J gene TRBJ2-5; TRBD1 aligns across 7 bases. Trimming removed 4 bases from V and 2 bases from J; junction bases left unmatched: 2. Germline assignment: CDR1 SGHRS and CDR2 YFSETQ. This CDR3 region has 13 residues. The CDR3 nucleotides are TGCGCCAGCAGCCAGGACAGGCAAGAGACCCAGTACTTC. As protein: CASSQDRQETQYF.